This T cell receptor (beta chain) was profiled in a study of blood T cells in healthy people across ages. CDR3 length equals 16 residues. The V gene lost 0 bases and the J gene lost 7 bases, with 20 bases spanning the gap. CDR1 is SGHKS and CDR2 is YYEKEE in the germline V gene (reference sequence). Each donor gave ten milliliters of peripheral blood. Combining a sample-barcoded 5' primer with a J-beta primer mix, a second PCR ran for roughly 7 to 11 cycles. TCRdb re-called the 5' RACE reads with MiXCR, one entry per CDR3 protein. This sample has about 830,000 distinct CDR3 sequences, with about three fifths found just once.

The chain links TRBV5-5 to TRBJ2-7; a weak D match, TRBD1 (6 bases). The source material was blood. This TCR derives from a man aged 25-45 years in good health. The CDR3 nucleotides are TGTGCCAGCAGCTTGGAGGGCAGGGGTAAATACAATGAGCAGTACTTC. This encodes CASSLEGRGKYNEQYF.